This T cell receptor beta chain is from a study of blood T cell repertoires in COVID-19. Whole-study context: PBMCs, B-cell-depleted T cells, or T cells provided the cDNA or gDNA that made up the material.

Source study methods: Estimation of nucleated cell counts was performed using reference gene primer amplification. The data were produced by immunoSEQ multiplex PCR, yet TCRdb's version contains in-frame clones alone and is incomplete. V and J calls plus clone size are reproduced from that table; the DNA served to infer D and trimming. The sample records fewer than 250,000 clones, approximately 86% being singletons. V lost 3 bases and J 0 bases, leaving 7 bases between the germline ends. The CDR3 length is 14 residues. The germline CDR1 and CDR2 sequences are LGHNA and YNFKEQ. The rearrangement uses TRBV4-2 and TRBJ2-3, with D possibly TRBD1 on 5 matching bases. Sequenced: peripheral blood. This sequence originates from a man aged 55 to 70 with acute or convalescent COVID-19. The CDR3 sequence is CASSQGRSTDTQYF. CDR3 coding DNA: TGTGCCAGCAGCCAGGGGCGAAGCACAGATACGCAGTATTTT.